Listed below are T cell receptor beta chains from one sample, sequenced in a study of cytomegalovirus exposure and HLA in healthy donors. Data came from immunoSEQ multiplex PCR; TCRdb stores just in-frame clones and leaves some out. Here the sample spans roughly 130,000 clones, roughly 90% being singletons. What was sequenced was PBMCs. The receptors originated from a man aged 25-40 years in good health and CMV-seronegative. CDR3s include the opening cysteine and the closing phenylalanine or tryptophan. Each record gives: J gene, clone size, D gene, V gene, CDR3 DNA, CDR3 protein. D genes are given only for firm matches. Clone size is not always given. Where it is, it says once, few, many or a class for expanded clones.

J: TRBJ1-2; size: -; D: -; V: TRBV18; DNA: TGTGCCAGCTCACCACCATCAGGGAACTATGGCTACACCTTC; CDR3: CASSPPSGNYGYTF
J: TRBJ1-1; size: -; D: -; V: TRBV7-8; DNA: TGTGCCAGCAGCTTATGGTTTCGGGGAATCACTGAAGCTTTCTTT; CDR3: CASSLWFRGITEAFF
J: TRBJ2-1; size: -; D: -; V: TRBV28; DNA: TGTGCCAGCAGTTTATGGGGGAGCCGCTCCTACAATGAGCAGTTCTTC; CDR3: CASSLWGSRSYNEQFF
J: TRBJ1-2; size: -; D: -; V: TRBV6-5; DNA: TGTGCCAGCATCTCCCGGGGGAATGCCTATGGCTACACCTTC; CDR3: CASISRGNAYGYTF
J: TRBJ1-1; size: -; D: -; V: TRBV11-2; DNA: TGTGCCAGCAGCCCAACCTGGGGAGGAGCTTTCTTT; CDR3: CASSPTWGGAFF
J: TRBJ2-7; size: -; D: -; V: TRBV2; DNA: TGTGCCAGGTCGGACGAAGGGGGATTTCCCGAGCAGTACTTC; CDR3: CARSDEGGFPEQYF
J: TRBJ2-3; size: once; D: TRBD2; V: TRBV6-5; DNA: TGTGCCAGCAGTCGTTATACTAGCGGGGGCTTTACGCAGTATTTT; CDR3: CASSRYTSGGFTQYF
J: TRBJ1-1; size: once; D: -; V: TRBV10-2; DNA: TGCGCCAGCAGTGAGTTCGTCGGGAGTGAAGCTTTCTTT; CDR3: CASSEFVGSEAFF
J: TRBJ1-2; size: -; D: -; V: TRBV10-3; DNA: TGTGCCATCACTGGACAGCTCGACGTTAACTATGGCTACACCTTC; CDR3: CAITGQLDVNYGYTF
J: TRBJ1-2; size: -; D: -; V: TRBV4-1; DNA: TGCGCCAGCAGCCATACACAGGGTGGGGACTATGGCTACACCTTC; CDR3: CASSHTQGGDYGYTF
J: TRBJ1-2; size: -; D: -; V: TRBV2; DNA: TGTGCCAGCAGGGGACATTCGTATTACGGCTACACCTTC; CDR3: CASRGHSYYGYTF
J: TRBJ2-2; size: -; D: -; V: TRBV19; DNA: TGTGCCAGTAGGGCACAGAGCAACACCGGGGAGCTGTTTTTT; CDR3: CASRAQSNTGELFF
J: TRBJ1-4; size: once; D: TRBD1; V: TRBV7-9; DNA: TGTGCCAGCAGTCAACAGGGGACTAATGAAAAACTGTTTTTT; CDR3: CASSQQGTNEKLFF
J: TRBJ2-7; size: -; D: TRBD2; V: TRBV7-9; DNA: TGTGCCAGCAGCTTTAGCGGTCTAGCGGGGGGAACCTACGAGCAGTACTTC; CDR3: CASSFSGLAGGTYEQYF
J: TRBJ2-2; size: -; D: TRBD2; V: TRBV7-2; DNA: TGTGCCAGCAGCTTGGGACTAGCCACCGGGGAGCTGTTTTTT; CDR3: CASSLGLATGELFF
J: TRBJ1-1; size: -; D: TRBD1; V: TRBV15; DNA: TGTGCCACCACCTGGGACAGGGCGACTGAAGCTTTCTTT; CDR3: CATTWDRATEAFF
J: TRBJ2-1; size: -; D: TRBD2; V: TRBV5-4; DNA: TGTGCCAGCAGCCGGGGCGGCGGCCTAGCGGGGGGAAATGAGCAGTTCTTC; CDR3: CASSRGGGLAGGNEQFF
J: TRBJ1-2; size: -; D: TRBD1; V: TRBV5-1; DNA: TGCGCCAGCAGCATAAGACCCACAGGGGAACTTTTTGGCTACACCTTC; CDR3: CASSIRPTGELFGYTF
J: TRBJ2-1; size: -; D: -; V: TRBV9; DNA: TGTGCCAGCAGCGTAGGGAGCATATCCCATGAGCAGTTCTTC; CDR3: CASSVGSISHEQFF
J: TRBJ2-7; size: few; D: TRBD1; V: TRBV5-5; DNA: TGTGCCAGCAGCCGAGGGACAGGGACGGGCTACGAGCAGTACTTC; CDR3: CASSRGTGTGYEQYF
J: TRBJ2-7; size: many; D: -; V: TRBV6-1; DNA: TGTGCCAGCAGTGAATTGGTGACAGCTTACGAGCAGTACTTC; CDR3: CASSELVTAYEQYF
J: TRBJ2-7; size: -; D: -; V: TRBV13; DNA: TGTGCCAGCAGCTTAGATAGAAACTACGAGCAGTACTTC; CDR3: CASSLDRNYEQYF
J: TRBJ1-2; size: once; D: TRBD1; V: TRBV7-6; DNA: TGTGCCAGCAGCGAGGCCGGGACAGTATATGGCTACACCTTC; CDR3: CASSEAGTVYGYTF